This T cell receptor beta chain derives from a study of blood T cell repertoires in COVID-19. Clones were sequenced by immunoSEQ multiplex PCR, and TCRdb holds only the in-frame ones, with some missing. This table holds some 73,000 clones, approximately 85% found once. Germline V gene sequence: CDR1 SGDLS, CDR2 YYNGEE. The CDR3 covers 14 residues. The junction had 6 bases not matched to a gene; V was cut back by 3 bases and J by 7 bases. The sequence was collected from a woman over 75 with active or convalescent COVID-19. The material sequenced was peripheral blood. The rearrangement uses TRBV9 and TRBJ2-7, with TRBD1 matching 11 bases. CDR3 sequence (DNA): TGTGCCAGCAGCGACGGACAGGGGGCTAGGGAGCAGTACTTC. Its protein is CASSDGQGAREQYF.